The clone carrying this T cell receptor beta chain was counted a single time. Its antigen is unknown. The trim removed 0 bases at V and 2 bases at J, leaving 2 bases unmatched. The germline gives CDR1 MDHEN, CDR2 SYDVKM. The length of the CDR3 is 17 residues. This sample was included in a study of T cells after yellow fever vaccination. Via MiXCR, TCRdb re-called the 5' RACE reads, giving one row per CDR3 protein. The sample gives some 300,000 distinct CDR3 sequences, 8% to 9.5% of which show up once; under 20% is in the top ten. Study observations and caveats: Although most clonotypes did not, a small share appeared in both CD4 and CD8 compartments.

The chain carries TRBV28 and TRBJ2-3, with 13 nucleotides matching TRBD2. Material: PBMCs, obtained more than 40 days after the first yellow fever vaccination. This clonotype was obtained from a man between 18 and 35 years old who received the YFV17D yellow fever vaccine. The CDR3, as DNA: TGTGCCAGCAGTTTATGGACTAGCGGGGGGTACACAGATACGCAGTATTTT. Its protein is CASSLWTSGGYTDTQYF. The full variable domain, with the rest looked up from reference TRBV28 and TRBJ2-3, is DVKVTQSSRYLVKRTGEKVFLECVQDMDHENMFWYRQDPGLGLRLIYFSYDVKMKEKGDIPEGYSVSREKKERFSLILESASTNQTSMYLCASSLWTSGGYTDTQYFGPGTRLTVL.